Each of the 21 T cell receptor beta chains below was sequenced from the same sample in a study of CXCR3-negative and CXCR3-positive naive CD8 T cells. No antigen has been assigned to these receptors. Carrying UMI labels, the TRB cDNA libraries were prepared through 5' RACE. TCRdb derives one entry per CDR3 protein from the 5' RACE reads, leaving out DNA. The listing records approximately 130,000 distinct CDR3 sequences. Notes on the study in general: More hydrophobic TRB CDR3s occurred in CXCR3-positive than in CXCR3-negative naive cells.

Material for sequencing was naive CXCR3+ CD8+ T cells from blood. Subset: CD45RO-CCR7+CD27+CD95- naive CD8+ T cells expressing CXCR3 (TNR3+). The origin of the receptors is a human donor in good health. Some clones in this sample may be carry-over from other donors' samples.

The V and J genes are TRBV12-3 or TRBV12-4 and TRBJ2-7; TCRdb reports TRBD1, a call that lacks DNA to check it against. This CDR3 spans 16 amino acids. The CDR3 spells CASSFSRPATIYEQYF.

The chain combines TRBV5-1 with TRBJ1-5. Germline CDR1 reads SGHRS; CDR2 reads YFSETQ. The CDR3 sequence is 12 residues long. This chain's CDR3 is CASILLDQPQHF.

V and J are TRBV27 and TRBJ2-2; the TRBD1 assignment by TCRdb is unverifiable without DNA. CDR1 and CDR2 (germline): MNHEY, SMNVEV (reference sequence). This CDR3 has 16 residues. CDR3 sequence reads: CASSLLLLGGFGELFF.

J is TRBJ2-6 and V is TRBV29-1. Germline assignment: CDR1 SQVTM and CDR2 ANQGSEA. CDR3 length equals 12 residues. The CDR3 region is CSVETGANVLTF.

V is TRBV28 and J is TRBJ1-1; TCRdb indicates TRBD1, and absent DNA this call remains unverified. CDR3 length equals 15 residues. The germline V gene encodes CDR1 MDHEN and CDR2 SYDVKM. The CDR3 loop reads CASRDVSGTPYKAFF. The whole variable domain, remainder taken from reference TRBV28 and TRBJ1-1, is DVKVTQSSRYLVKRTGEKVFLECVQDMDHENMFWYRQDPGLGLRLIYFSYDVKMKEKGDIPEGYSVSREKKERFSLILESASTNQTSMYLCASRDVSGTPYKAFFGQGTRLTVV.

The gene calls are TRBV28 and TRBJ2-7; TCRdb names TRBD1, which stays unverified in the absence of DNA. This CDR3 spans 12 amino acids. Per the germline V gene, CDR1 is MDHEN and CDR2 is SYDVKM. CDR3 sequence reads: CANSLLGPEQYF.

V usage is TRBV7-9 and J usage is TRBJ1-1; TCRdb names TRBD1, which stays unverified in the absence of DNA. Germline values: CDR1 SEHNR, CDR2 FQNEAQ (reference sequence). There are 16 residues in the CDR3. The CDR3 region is CASSSSPLSGNTEAFF.

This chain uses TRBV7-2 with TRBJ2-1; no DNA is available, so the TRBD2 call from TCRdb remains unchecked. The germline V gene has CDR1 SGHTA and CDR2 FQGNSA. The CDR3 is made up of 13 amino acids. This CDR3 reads CASSTGGPDEQFF.

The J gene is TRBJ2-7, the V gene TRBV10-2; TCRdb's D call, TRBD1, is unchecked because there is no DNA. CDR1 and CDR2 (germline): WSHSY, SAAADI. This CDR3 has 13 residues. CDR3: CASSDYRGGEQYF.

CDR3 sequence reads: CASSSPGTAQETQYF. This chain links TRBV28 with TRBJ2-5; the TCRdb D gene call, TRBD1, has no DNA to confirm it. The CDR3 covers 15 residues. CDR1 MDHEN and CDR2 SYDVKM come from the germline V gene.

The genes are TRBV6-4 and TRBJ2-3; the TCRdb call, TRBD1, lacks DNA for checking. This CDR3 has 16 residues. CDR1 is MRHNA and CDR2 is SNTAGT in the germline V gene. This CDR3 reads CASSDTGTDNPDTQYF.

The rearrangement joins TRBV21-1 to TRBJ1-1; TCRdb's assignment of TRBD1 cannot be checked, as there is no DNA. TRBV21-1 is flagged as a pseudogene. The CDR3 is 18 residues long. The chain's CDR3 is CASSKSGRGLRLNTEAFF.

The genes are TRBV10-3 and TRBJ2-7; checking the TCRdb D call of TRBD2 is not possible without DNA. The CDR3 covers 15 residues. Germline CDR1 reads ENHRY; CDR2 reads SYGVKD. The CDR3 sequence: CAISEGLAGGNEQYF.

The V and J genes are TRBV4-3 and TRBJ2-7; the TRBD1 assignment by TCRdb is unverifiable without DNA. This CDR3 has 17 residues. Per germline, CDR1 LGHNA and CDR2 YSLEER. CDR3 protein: CASSQEVLGTLVREQYF.

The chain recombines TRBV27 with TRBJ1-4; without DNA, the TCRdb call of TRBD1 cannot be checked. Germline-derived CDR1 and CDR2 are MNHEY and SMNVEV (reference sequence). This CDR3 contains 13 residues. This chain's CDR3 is CASSFFGTEKLFF. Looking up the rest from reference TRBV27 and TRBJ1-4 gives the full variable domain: EAQVTQNPRYLITVTGKKLTVTCSQNMNHEYMSWYRQDPGLGLRQIYYSMNVEVTDKGDVPEGYKVSRKEKRNFPLILESPSPNQTSLYFCASSFFGTEKLFFGSGTQLSVL.

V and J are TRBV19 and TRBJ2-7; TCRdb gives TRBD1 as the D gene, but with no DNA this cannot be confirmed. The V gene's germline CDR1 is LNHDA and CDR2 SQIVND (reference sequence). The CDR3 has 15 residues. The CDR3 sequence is CASSISGHSSYEQYF.

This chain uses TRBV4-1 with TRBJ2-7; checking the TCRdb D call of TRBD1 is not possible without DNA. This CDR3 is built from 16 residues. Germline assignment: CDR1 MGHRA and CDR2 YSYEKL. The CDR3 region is CASSQDPGEGGWEQYF.

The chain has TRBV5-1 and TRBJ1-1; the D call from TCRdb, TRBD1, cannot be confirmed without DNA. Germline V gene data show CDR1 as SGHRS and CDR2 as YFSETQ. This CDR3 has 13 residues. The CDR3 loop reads CASSVPGEGEAFF.

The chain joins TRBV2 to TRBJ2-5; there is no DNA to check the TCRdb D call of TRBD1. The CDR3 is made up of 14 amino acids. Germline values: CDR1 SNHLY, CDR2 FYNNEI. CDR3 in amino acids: CASSPPGGRQTQYF.

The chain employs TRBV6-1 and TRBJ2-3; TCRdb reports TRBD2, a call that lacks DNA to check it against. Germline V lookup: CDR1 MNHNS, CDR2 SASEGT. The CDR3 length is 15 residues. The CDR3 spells CASSDSGGGTDTQYF.

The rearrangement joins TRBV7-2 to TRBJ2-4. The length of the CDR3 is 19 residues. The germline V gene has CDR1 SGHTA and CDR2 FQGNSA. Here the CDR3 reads CASSLALTIRGKAKNIQYF.